Here is one TCR beta chain with its context. Its antigen remains unidentified. The sample originates from a study of cytomegalovirus exposure and HLA in healthy donors. Study conclusions and caveats: Prior analysis indicated that the majority of TCR beta V segments exhibited productivity approximately 87% or approximately 30% of the time. Analysis performed later showed TCR beta chains linked to HLA being more clonally expanded than equally common others. TRBV6-2, TRBV6-3 and some other V segments were unresolvable in 87-base-pair reads.

This PCR relied on a set of 60 Vbeta primers and 13 Jbeta primers. Libraries were prepared by immunoSEQ multiplex PCR; TCRdb keeps only in-frame clonotypes and omits some of them. The table has around 100,000 clones, roughly four fifths seen once. V was trimmed by 4 bases and J by 6 bases, leaving 19 bases between them. Germline V CDR1 and CDR2: SGDLS, YYNGEE. CDR3 length equals 16 residues. This receptor was obtained from a woman in her sixties in good health and CMV-seropositive. Sample: PBMCs. The chain carries TRBV9 and TRBJ2-2; D may be TRBD1 (6 bases). This chain's CDR3 is CASSPVGHGQPGELFF. The CDR3 DNA sequence: TGTGCCAGCAGCCCCGTGGGGCACGGACAGCCCGGGGAGCTGTTTTTT.